This is a list of T cell receptor beta chains from one sample in a study of metastatic and nonmetastatic thyroid tumors. TCRdb re-called clones from the PCR reads using MiXCR. Of 25,000 to 30,000 clones in the sample, 20% to 25% were seen once. Sequencing was performed on blood. All receptors come from a female donor with papillary thyroid cancer or a benign thyroid nodule (not recorded which). Some clones in this sample may be carry-over from other donors' samples. Both conserved end residues are part of each CDR3. A D gene is named only where the DNA matches it firmly. Expanded clones are given a class, and other clones once, few, many or no size at all.

J gene,clone size,D gene,V gene,CDR3 DNA,CDR3 protein
TRBJ2-1,many,TRBD2,TRBV20-1,TGCAGTGCTAGAGAGTCCCGACTAGCGGGAGCCCAAGGTGGGCAGTTCTTC,CSARESRLAGAQGGQFF
TRBJ2-2,-,-,TRBV5-1,TGCGCCAGCAGACAGGAGCAGACCGGGGAGCTGTTTTTT,CASRQEQTGELFF
TRBJ2-7,-,TRBD2,TRBV19,TGTGCCAGTATCTCGGGACTAGCTGTTGGAGGCGAGCAGTACTTC,CASISGLAVGGEQYF
TRBJ1-6,medium-sized,-,TRBV27,TGTGCCAGCAGTTTACGGGAAAGCTATAATTCACCCCTCCACTTT,CASSLRESYNSPLHF
TRBJ2-2,-,-,TRBV11-2,TGTGCCAGCATTTCCTCCCCTCTAACATACACCGGGGAGCTGTTTTTT,CASISSPLTYTGELFF
TRBJ2-7,few,TRBD2,TRBV28,TGTGCCAGCAGTATACCGGGACTAGGCAAGTACGAGCAGTACTTC,CASSIPGLGKYEQYF
TRBJ2-1,few,TRBD2,TRBV24-1,TGTGCCACCAGTGACCTTACTATCGGGAGGCTTAATGAGCAGTTCTTC,CATSDLTIGRLNEQFF
TRBJ1-1,many,-,TRBV4-3,TGCGCCAGCAGCCAAGATCCCAGGGACGGGACTGAAGCTTCCTTT,CASSQDPRDGTEASF
TRBJ2-3,many,-,TRBV6-5,TGTGCCAGCAGTTACTCGACTGGGCCAGATACGCAGTATTTT,CASSYSTGPDTQYF
TRBJ1-2,many,-,TRBV3-1,TGTGCCAGCAGCCCTGGAGGTGGCTACACCTTC,CASSPGGGYTF
TRBJ2-7,-,-,TRBV7-3,TGTGCCAGCAGCCCAAGTCGGGACTACGAGCAGTACTTC,CASSPSRDYEQYF
TRBJ1-6,-,TRBD1,TRBV5-1,TGCGCCAGCAGCTCAGGACAGGCCAAAAATTCACCCCTCCACTTT,CASSSGQAKNSPLHF
TRBJ2-1,-,-,TRBV29-1,TGCAGCGTTGAAGCGATCCTACGCAATGAGCAGTTCTTC,CSVEAILRNEQFF
TRBJ2-1,-,TRBD2,TRBV6-1,TGTGCCAGCAGTGAATTAGCGGGAGGGCCAAGTGAGCAGTTCTTC,CASSELAGGPSEQFF
TRBJ2-5,-,TRBD2,TRBV4-1,TGCGCCAGCAGCCTAGGACTAGCGGGAGGATATACCGTAGAGACCCAGTACTTC,CASSLGLAGGYTVETQYF
TRBJ2-7,many,-,TRBV28,TGTGCCAGCAATAGAGACGGAGCCTACGAGCAGTACTTC,CASNRDGAYEQYF
TRBJ2-7,few,-,TRBV10-1,TGCGCCAGCAGTGGAGGCAAATCACTATCCGGAAATATCTACGAGCAGTACTTC,CASSGGKSLSGNIYEQYF
TRBJ2-2,few,-,TRBV6-2/TRBV6-3,TGTGCTAGCATTTACTCGTTGGGAGTTGGTACCGGGGAGCTGTTTTTT,CASIYSLGVGTGELFF
TRBJ2-3,few,-,TRBV6-5,TGTGCCATCAATTTAGCTATAGATACGCAGTATTTT,CAINLAIDTQYF
TRBJ1-6,many,-,TRBV7-9,TGTGCCAGCAGCCCGGGACGAGATAATTCACCCCTCCACTTT,CASSPGRDNSPLHF
TRBJ2-2,few,-,TRBV11-2,TGTGCCAGCAGCTTATTACAGAACACCGGGGAGCTGTTTTTT,CASSLLQNTGELFF
TRBJ1-2,medium-sized,-,TRBV27,TGTGCCAGCAGAGCAGGGGTCGGCGGCTACACCTTC,CASRAGVGGYTF
TRBJ1-1,few,-,TRBV6-5,TGTGCCAGCAGTTACTCGAGAATCCAGGGTAGAGCTTTCTTT,CASSYSRIQGRAFF
TRBJ2-7,-,TRBD2,TRBV20-1,TGCAGTGCTAGAGAGCGGGAGTACGAGCAGTACTTC,CSAREREYEQYF
TRBJ2-1,many,TRBD1,TRBV2,TGTGCCAGCAAAGGACAGGGGGTGAGCAATGAGCAGTTCTTC,CASKGQGVSNEQFF
TRBJ1-1,many,TRBD1,TRBV30,TGTGCCTGGAGTGCCGGGACAGGGAATTTGGCTGAAGCTTTCTTT,CAWSAGTGNLAEAFF
TRBJ2-7,-,-,TRBV5-1,TGCGCCAGCAGCTTGTTGGGTCTTGTTGGTGACGAGCAGTACTTC,CASSLLGLVGDEQYF
TRBJ2-1,many,TRBD2,TRBV30,TGTGCCTGGAGCGCAGCTAGCGGGAGAGACAATGAGCAGTTCTTC,CAWSAASGRDNEQFF
TRBJ2-7,many,-,TRBV5-1,TGCGCCAGCAGCTTGGTCAGGGCCCACGAGCAGTACTTC,CASSLVRAHEQYF
TRBJ1-2,many,TRBD1,TRBV19,TGTGCCAGTAGTATACGGGACAGGAACTATGGCTACACCTTC,CASSIRDRNYGYTF
TRBJ1-5,many,TRBD1,TRBV20-1,TGCAGTAACCGGACAGGAAAGAATCAGCCCCAGCATTTT,CSNRTGKNQPQHF
TRBJ2-1,-,TRBD1,TRBV27,TGTGCCAGCAGTTTAATCGGGACAGGGGGCAATGAGCAGTTCTTC,CASSLIGTGGNEQFF
TRBJ2-7,few,-,TRBV7-9,TGTGCCAGCATCCCCTCAACGTCCCTCGAGCAGTACTTC,CASIPSTSLEQYF
TRBJ1-1,-,TRBD1,TRBV27,TGTGCCAGCAGTTTGGACAGGTTAAGGGATACCACTGAAGCTTTCTTT,CASSLDRLRDTTEAFF
TRBJ2-7,many,-,TRBV19,TGTGCCAGTAGTTTCAGGGGGGGCGGCGAGCAGTACTTC,CASSFRGGGEQYF
TRBJ2-3,-,TRBD2,TRBV20-1,TGCAGTCCACGACTAGCGGGAGGGCTCCATACGCAGTATTTT,CSPRLAGGLHTQYF
TRBJ1-1,medium-sized,-,TRBV10-3,TGTGCCATCAGGGCGGACACTTTGAACACTGAAGCTTTCTTT,CAIRADTLNTEAFF
TRBJ1-5,many,TRBD1,TRBV24-1,TGTGCCACCAGTGACCGAGGACAGGACCCAAATCAGCCCCAGCATTTT,CATSDRGQDPNQPQHF
TRBJ2-7,-,-,TRBV6-1,TGTGCCAGCAGGGTAGGGGTTGCCTACGAGCAGTACTTC,CASRVGVAYEQYF
TRBJ2-5,many,-,TRBV6-2/TRBV6-3,TGTGCCAGCAGTCGCCAAGACAGGCGAGTGGTGGCCCAGTACTTC,CASSRQDRRVVAQYF
TRBJ2-7,many,-,TRBV19,TGTGCCAGTAGCCTGATGGTGACCTACGAGCAGTACTTC,CASSLMVTYEQYF
TRBJ2-7,many,-,TRBV27,TGTGCCAGCAGGGATTACAGCGGCGGGTTCTACGAGCAGTACTTC,CASRDYSGGFYEQYF